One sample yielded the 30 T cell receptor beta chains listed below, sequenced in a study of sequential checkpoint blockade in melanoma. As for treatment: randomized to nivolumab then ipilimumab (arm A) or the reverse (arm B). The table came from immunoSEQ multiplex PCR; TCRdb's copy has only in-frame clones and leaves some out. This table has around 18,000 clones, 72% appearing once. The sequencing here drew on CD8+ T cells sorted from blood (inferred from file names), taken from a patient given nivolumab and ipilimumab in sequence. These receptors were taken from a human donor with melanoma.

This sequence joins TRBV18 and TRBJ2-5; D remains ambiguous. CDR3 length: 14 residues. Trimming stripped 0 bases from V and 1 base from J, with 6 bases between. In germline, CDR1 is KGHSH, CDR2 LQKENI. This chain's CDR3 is CASSPPVGQETQYF. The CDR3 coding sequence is TGTGCCAGCTCACCACCGGTCGGCCAAGAGACCCAGTACTTC.

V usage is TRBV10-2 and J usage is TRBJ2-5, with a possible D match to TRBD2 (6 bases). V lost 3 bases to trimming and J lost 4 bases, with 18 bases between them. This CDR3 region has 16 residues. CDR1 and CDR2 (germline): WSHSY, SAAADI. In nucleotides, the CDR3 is TGCGCCAGCAGTGAAGGGGTAGCCGGAGGGCGAGAGACCCAGTACTTC. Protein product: CASSEGVAGGRETQYF.

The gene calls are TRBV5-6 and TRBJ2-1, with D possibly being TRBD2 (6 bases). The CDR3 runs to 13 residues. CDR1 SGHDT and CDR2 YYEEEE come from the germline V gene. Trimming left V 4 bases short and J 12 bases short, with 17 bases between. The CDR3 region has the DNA TGTGCCAGCAGCCCCAGGAGGGGAGTCGGGCAGTTCTTC. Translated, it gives CASSPRRGVGQFF.

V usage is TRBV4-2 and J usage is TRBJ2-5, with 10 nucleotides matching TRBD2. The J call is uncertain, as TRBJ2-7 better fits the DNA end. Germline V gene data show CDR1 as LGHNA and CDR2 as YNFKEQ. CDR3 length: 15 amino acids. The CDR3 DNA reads TGTGCCAGCAGCCAAGAGCGGACTAGCGGTTACGAGCAGTACTTC. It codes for CASSQERTSGYEQYF.

CDR3 region: CASSRTRAGPVLNQPQHF. For the CDR3, the DNA is TGTGCCAGCAGCCGTACCAGGGCGGGACCCGTACTTAATCAGCCCCAGCATTTT. The V call is TRBV7-6, the J call TRBJ1-5, with a tentative D call TRBD1 (5 bases). Deletions cut 5 bases from V and 4 bases from J, with 24 bases between. The length of the CDR3 is 18 residues. CDR1 and CDR2 (germline): SGHVS, FNYEAQ.

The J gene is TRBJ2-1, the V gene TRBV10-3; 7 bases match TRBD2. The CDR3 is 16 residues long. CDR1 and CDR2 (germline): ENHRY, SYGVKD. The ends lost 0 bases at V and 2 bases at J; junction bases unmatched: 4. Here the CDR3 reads CAISESGGGTYNEQFF. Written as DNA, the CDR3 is TGTGCCATCAGTGAGTCGGGCGGGGGAACCTACAATGAGCAGTTCTTC.

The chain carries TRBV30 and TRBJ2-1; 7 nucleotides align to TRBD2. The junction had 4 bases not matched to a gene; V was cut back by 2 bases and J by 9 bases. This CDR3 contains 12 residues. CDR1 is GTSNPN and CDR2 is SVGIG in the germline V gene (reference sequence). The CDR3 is CAWSLLALEQFF. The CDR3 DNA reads TGTGCCTGGAGTCTACTAGCGCTTGAGCAGTTCTTC.

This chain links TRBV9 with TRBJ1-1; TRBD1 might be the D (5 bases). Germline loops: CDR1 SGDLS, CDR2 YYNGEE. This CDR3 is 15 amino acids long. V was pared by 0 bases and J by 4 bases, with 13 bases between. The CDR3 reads CASSVVGTGGTEAFF. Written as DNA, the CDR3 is TGTGCCAGCAGCGTAGTAGGGACGGGGGGCACTGAAGCTTTCTTT.

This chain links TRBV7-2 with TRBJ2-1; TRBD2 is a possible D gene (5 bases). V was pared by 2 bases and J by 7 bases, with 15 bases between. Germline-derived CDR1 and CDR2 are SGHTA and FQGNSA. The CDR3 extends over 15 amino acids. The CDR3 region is CASSLFSGSDNEQFF. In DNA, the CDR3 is TGTGCCAGCAGCTTATTTAGTGGGAGTGATAATGAGCAGTTCTTC.

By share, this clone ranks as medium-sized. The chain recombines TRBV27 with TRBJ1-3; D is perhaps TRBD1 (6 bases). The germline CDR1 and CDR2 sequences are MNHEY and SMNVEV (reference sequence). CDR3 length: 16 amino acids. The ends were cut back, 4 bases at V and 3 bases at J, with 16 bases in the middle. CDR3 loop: CASSSRRGGYGNTIYF. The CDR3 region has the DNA TGTGCCAGCAGTTCCCGGAGGGGGGGCTATGGAAACACCATATATTTT.

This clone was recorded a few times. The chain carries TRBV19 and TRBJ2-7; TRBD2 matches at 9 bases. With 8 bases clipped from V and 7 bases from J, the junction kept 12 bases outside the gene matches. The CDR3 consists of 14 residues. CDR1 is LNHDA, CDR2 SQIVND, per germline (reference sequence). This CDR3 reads CASSSGTSYVEQYF. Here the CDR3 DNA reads TGTGCCAGTTCATCCGGGACTAGCTACGTTGAGCAGTACTTC.

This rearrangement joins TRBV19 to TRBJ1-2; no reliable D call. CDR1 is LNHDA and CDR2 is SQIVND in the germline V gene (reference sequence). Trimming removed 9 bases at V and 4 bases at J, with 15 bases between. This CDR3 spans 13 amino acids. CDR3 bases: TGTGCCAGCAGCCCTGTGTGGGCCTATGGCTACACCTTC. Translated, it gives CASSPVWAYGYTF.

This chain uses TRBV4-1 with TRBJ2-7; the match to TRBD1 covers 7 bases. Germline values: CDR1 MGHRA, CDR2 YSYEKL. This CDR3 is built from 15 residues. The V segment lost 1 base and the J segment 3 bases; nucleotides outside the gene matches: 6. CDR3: CASSQVFRDSYEQYF. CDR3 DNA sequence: TGCGCCAGCAGCCAAGTCTTTCGGGACAGCTACGAGCAGTACTTC.

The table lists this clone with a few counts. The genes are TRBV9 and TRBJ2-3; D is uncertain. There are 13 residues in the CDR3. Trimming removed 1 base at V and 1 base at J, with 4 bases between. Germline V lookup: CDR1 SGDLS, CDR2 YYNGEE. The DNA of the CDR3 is TGTGCCAGCAGCGTAACAGGCACAGATACGCAGTATTTT. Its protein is CASSVTGTDTQYF.

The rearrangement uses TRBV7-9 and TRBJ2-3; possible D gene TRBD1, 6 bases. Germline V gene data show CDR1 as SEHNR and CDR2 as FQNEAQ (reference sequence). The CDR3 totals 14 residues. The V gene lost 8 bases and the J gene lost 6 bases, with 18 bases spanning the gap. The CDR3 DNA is TGTGCCAGCGGCAACCTACAGGGCTCGGATACGCAGTATTTT. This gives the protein CASGNLQGSDTQYF. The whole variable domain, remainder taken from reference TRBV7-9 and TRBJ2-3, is DTGVSQNPRHKITKRGQNVTFRCDPISEHNRLYWYRQTLGQGPEFLTYFQNEAQLEKSRLLSDRFSAERPKGSFSTLEIQRTEQGDSAMYLCASGNLQGSDTQYFGPGTRLTVL.

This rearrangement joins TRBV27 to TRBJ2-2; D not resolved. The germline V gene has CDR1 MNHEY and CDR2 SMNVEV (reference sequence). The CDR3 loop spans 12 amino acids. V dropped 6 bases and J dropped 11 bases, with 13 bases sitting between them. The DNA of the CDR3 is TGTGCCAGCAGAGCCCCTAGAGGCGAGCTGTTTTTT. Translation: CASRAPRGELFF.

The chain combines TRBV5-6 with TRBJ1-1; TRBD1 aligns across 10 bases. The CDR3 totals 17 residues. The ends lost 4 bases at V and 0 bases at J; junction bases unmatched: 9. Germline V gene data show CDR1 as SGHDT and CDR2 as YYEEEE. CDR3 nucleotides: TGTGCCAGCAGCCCGACCTGGGGACAGGGGTTGAACACTGAAGCTTTCTTT. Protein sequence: CASSPTWGQGLNTEAFF.

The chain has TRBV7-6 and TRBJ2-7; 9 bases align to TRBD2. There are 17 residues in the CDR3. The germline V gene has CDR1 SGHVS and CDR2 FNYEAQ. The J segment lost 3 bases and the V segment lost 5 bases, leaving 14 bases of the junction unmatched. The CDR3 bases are TGTGCCAGCAGCCCCTCTGAGGGCGGGAGGGCCGTCTACGAGCAGTACTTC. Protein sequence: CASSPSEGGRAVYEQYF.

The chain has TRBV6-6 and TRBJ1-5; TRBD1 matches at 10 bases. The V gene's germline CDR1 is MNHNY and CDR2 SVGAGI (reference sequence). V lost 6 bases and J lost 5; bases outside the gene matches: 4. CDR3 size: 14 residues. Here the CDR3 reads CASRPDRGYQPQHF. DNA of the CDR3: TGTGCCAGCAGACCGGACAGGGGGTATCAGCCCCAGCATTTT.

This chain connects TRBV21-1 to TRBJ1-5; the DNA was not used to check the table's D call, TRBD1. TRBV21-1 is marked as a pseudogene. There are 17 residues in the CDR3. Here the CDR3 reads CASSASRSGWENQPQHF. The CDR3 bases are TGTGCCAGCAGCGCCTCACGGTCAGGGTGGGAAAATCAGCCCCAGCATTTT.

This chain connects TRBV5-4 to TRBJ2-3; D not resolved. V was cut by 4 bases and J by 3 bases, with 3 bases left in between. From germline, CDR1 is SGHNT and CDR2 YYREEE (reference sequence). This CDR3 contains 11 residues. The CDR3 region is CASSLTDTQYF. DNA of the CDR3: TGTGCCAGCAGCCTAACAGATACGCAGTATTTT.

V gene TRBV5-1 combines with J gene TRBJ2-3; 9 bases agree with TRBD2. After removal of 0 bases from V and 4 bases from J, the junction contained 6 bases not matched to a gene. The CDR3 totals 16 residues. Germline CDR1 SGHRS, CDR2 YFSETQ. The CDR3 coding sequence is TGCGCCAGCAGCTTGGCACTAGCGGGCGTGGCAGATACGCAGTATTTT. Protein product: CASSLALAGVADTQYF.

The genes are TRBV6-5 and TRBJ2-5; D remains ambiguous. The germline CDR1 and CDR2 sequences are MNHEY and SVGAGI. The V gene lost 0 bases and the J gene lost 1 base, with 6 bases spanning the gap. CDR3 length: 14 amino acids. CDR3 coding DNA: TGTGCCAGCAGTTACTCGAACAGCCAAGAGACCCAGTACTTC. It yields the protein CASSYSNSQETQYF.

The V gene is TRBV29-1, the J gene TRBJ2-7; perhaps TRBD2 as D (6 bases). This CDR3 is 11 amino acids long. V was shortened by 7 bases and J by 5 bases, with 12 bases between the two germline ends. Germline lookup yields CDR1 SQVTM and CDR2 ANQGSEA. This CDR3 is CSALAGNEQYF. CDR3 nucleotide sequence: TGCAGCGCCCTGGCGGGAAACGAGCAGTACTTC.

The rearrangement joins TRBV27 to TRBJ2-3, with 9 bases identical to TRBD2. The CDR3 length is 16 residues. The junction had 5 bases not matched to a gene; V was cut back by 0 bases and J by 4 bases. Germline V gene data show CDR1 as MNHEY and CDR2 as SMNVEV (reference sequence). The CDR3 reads CASSLSASGISDTQYF. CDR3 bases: TGTGCCAGCAGTTTATCGGCTAGCGGGATTTCAGATACGCAGTATTTT.

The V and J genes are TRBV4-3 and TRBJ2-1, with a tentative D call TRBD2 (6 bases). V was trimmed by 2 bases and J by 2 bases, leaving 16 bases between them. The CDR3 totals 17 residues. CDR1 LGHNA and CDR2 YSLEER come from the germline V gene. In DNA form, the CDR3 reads TGCGCCAGCAGCCAATACTCCGGGACTTCTACCTACAATGAGCAGTTCTTC. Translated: CASSQYSGTSTYNEQFF.

CDR3 sequence: CASSSLGTSSNQPQHF. CDR3 DNA: TGTGCCAGCAGTTCCCTAGGGACTTCAAGCAATCAGCCCCAGCATTTT. The J gene is TRBJ1-5, the V gene TRBV27; weak D call: TRBD1 (5 bases). Germline V gene lookup returns CDR1 MNHEY and CDR2 SMNVEV (reference sequence). Trimming took 4 bases from V and 1 from J, leaving 14 bases between them. This CDR3 has 16 amino acids.

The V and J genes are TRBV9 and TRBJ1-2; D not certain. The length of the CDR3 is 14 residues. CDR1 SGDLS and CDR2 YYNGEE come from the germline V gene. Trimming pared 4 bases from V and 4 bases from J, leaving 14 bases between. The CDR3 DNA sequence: TGTGCCAGCAGCCATGGAGCTGCGAGCTATGGCTACACCTTC. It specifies CASSHGAASYGYTF.

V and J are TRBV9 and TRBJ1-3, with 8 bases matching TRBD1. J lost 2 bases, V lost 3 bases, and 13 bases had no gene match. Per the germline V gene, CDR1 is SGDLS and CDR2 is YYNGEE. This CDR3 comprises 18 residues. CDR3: CASSDGTGHLPPGNTIYF. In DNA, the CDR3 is TGTGCCAGCAGCGATGGGACAGGCCATCTTCCTCCTGGAAACACCATATATTTT.

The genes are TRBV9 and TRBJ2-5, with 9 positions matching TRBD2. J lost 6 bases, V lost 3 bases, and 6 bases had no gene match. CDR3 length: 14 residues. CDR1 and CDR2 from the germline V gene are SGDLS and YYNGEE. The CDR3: CASSGGTSKQTQYF. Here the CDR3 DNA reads TGTGCCAGCAGCGGGGGGACTAGCAAACAGACCCAGTACTTC.